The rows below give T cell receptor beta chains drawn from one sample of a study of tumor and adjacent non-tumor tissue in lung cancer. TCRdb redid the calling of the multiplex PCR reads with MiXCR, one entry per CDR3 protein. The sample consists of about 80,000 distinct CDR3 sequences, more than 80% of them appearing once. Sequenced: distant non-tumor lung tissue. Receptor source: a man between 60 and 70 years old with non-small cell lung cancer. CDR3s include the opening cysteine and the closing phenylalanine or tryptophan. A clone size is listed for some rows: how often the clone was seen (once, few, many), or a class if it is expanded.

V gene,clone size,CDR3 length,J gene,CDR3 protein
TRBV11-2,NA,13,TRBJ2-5,CASSSRWEGIQYF
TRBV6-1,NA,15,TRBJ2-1,CASSGTTVEADEQFF
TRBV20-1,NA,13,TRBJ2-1,CSVGGVTFNEQFF
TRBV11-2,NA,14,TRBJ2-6,CPSSPISGANVLTF
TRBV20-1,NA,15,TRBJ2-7,CSASTASGRPSWQYF
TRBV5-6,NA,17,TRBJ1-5,CASSFSDRDTINQPQHF
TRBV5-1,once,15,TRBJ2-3,CASSLTHSSTDMQYF
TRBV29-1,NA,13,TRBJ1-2,CSARGEVDCGYTF
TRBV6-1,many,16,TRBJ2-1,CASSLPGLADYNEQFF
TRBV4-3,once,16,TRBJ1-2,CARSQDHAGDPYGYIF
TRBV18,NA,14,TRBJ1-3,CASSPGTEGNTIYF
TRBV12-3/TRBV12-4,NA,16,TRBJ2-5,CTSSPFRDRRPETQYF
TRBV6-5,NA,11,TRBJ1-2,CASSSGYGYIF
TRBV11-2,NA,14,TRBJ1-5,CASILAGVNQPQHF
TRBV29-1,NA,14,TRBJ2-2,CRVDRQGNTGELFF
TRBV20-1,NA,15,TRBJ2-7,CSTRGLSRPSYEQYF
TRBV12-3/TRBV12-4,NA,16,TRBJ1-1,CASSLLGLGMNIEAFF
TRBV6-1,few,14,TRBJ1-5,CASSGYNSNQPQHF
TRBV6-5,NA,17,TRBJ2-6,CASSLAGVISGANVLTF
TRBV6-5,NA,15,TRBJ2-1,CASTVLAGAYNELFF
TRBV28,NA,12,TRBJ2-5,CASCRSQETQCF
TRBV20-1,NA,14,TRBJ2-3,CSARPTGSTETQYF
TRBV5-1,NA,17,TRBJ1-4,CASRLDSGTGVGEKLFF
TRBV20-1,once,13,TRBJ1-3,CNASFQIGNTVYF
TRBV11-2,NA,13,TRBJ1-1,CASSLKWNAEAFF
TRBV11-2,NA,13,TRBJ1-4,CASNLDIGGGLFF
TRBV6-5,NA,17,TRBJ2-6,CASSLAGTNSRANVLTF
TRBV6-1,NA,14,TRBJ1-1,CASSEDGGDTETFF
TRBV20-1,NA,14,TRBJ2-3,CSARAHGGGNTQYF
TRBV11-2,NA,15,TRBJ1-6,CASTLAGENNSPLHF
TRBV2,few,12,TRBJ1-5,CASSARGGPQHF
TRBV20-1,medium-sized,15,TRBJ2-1,CSALGLASSYNEQFF
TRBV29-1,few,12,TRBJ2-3,CSETSGTDTQYF
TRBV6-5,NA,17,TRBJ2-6,CASSLVGVSSGANVLAF
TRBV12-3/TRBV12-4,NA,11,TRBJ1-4,CDNSFGRRLIF
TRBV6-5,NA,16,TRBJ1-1,CDSSYAQGGLGTEAFF
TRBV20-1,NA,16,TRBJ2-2,CGARGTGGQSTGELFF
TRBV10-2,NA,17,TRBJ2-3,CASSGVVAESSTDTQYF
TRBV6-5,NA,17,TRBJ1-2,CASSSPERRATNYGYIF
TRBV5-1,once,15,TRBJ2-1,CASRLAGRTDNEQFF
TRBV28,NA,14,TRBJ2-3,CVSSFLIGTDTQYF
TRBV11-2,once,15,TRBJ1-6,CTSILGGDNNSPLQF
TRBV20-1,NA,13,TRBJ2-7,CSARGGTGKEQYF
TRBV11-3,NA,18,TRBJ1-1,CASSLTPNLYGRNTEAYF
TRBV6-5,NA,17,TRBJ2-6,CASSLAGAGSGASILTF
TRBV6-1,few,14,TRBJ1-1,CASSEDRGDTGAFF
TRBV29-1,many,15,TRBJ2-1,CSVTGYRTPSIEQFF
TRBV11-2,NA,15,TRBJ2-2,CASSKGGRNTGDLFF
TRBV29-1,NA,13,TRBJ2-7,CSVEAGGSYEQYF
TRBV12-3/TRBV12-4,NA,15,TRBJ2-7,CASNQPGQGAYEQYF
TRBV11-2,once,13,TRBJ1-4,CPTSLDIGGGLFF
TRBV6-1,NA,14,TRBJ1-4,CASIGGEANEKLFF